This TCR beta chain was captured by sequencing in a study of T-cell reconstitution after alpha-beta-depleted transplantation in children (dated by TCRdb to the mid-2010s). With regard to the full study: Using TCR repertoire profiling, the study followed T-cell immune reconstitution in a quantitative way in children after TCRalphabeta/CD19-depleted allogeneic hematopoietic cell transplantation. Paper-wide results and their limitations: Apparently early alphabetaT-cell count recovery about two months after transplant reportedly relied on only several hundred rapidly expanded clones derived from non-depleted graft cells. In some patients, the high TCRbeta diversity seen at day 60 was put down to recipient T cells and intrathymic progenitors that had survived conditioning. Over the following months the frequencies of hyperexpanded clones went down, and after one year T-cell counts and TCRbeta diversity were mostly credited to newly produced T cells.

The method behind the library was PCR. The run used an Illumina HiSeq 2500. TCR libraries were prepared with molecular barcoding, using unique molecular identifiers to normalize TCRbeta repertoire quantification. TCRdb reran the public reads through fastp at Q25 and MiXCR, keeping productive beta chains. Every distinct CDR3 protein forms one entry, paired with its most common genes and DNA. The sample table shows 70,000 to 95,000 distinct CDR3 sequences, and roughly a sixth are seen once. Clones ranked in the top ten supply about 19% of the sample. This specimen's treatment or condition label, interpreted: allogeneic hematopoietic cell transplantation with graft depleted of TCRalphabeta T cells and CD19 B cells. The children who served as transplant recipients had been given grafts of TCRalphabeta/CD19-depleted allogeneic hematopoietic cells. From the germline V gene, CDR1 is KGHSH and CDR2 is LQKENI. The V end gives up 2 bases and the J end 5 bases, leaving 3 bases in the junction not matched to a gene. From the cysteine up to the phenylalanine, the CDR3 has a length of 13 residues. The DNA shown is the 39-base CDR3, in frame from base 1.

This clonotype was observed a few times. The antigen it binds to is not known. Qualities for individual bases were not recorded, and no much larger clone is one base off. The sample consisted of PBMCs, mostly from graft donor cells, taken 180 days after TCRalphabeta/CD19-depleted stem cell transplant. The rearrangement combines TRBV18 with TRBJ2-7, with 7 bases aligning to TRBD2. This TCR was sampled from a male patient under 10 years old who had a stem cell transplant for acute lymphoblastic leukemia, so the T cells may come from the graft donor. The CDR3 amino acid sequence is: CASSPDGLDEQYF. The DNA reads TGTGCCAGCTCACCAGATGGACTAGACGAGCAGTACTTC.